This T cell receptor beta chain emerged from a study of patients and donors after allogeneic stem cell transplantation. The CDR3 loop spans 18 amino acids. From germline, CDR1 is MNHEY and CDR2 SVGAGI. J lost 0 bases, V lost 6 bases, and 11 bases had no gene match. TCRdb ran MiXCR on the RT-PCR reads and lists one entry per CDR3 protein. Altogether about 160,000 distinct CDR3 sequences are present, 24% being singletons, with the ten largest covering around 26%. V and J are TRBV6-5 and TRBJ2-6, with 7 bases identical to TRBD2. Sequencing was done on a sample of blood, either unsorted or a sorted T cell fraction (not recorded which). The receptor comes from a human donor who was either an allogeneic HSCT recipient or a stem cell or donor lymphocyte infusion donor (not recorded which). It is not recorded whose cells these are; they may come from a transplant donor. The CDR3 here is CASREPGLSSSGANVLTF. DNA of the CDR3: TGTGCCAGCAGGGAACCGGGACTATCAAGCTCTGGGGCCAACGTCCTGACTTTC.